This T cell receptor (beta chain) was captured by sequencing in a study of beta chain features in type 1 diabetes. Regarding the study as a whole: All four CD4+ subsets from Type 1 diabetes patients carried moderately but significantly shorter TCRB CDR3s. Naive, central memory and Treg TCRB repertoires appeared more alike in patients than in healthy donors.

Concerning this clone itself: The target antigen is unknown.

cDNA synthesis used the whole RNA isolate, giving expressed TCRB sequences. Here immunoSEQ multiplex PCR was the method, and the copy in TCRdb shows in-frame clones only, minus some. The sample lists 330,000 or so clones; 10% to 15% were seen once. The sample was naive CD4+ T cells from blood. The receptor was derived from a woman aged 18-30 years with type 1 diabetes.

The CDR3 coding sequence is TGTGCCAGCAGCTTAGTAACCCCCCTCAGGGGGAATGAGCAGTTCTTC. As protein: CASSLVTPLRGNEQFF. The chain uses TRBV7-2 and TRBJ2-1, with 7 bases identical to TRBD1. CDR3 size: 16 residues. Losses at the gene ends were 1 base for V and 7 bases for J; bases not matched to a gene: 10. Germline-derived CDR1 and CDR2 are SGHTA and FQGNSA.